Listed here are 18 T cell receptor beta chains from one sample, sequenced in a study of blood T cells in healthy people across ages. A sample-barcoded 5' primer and a J-beta primer mix were used in a second PCR of roughly 7 to 12 cycles. TCRdb re-called the 5' RACE reads through MiXCR, storing one row per CDR3 protein. The sample consists of about 640,000 distinct CDR3 sequences, about 54% of them appearing once. The sequenced sample was blood. These receptors were obtained from a man in his sixties in good health.

The rearrangement joins TRBV7-2 to TRBJ2-7; D is possibly TRBD2 (5 bases). CDR1 is SGHTA, CDR2 FQGNSA, per germline. The V end was cut by 5 bases, the J end by 1 base, with 9 bases between. The CDR3 is 13 amino acids. The CDR3 bases are TGTGCCAGCAGCATATCGGGGTCCTACGAGCAGTACTTC. Its translation is CASSISGSYEQYF.

This clonotype was counted ten times or more. CDR3 coding DNA: TGTGCCAGCAGCATTAGGACTCGGACAGAGACCCAGTACTTC. Protein sequence: CASSIRTRTETQYF. The chain links TRBV11-2 to TRBJ2-5; the D gene is possibly TRBD2 (5 bases). This CDR3 is 14 amino acids long. Trimming left V 5 bases short and J 4 bases short, with 14 bases between. Germline lookup yields CDR1 SGHAT and CDR2 FQNNGV.

The chain uses TRBV20-1 and TRBJ2-5; D possibly corresponds to TRBD2 (5 bases). V was trimmed by 6 bases and J by 9 bases, leaving 14 bases between them. CDR1 DFQATT and CDR2 SNEGSKA come from the germline V gene (reference sequence). This CDR3 is 11 amino acids long. CDR3 in DNA: TGCAGTGCCCCCGGGGTGTTGGCCCAGTACTTC. Translating gives CSAPGVLAQYF.

V is TRBV7-2 and J is TRBJ2-5; tentatively, D is TRBD1 (5 bases). The germline CDR1 and CDR2 sequences are SGHTA and FQGNSA. This CDR3 is built from 13 residues. The V gene lost 3 bases and the J gene lost 5 bases, with 10 bases spanning the gap. The CDR3 DNA reads as TGTGCCAGCAGCTTGGGCAGGGATGAGACCCAGTACTTC. Encoded protein: CASSLGRDETQYF.

The table lists this clonotype with a few counts. This chain joins TRBV7-9 and TRBJ1-1; D is unresolved. This CDR3 region has 11 residues. The ends were cut back, 3 bases at V and 3 bases at J, with 2 bases in the middle. Germline V lookup: CDR1 SEHNR, CDR2 FQNEAQ (reference sequence). The CDR3 is CASSFDTEAFF. The DNA for the CDR3 is TGTGCCAGCAGCTTCGACACTGAAGCTTTCTTT.

This clonotype appeared once. This sequence joins TRBV4-1 and TRBJ1-2; the D gene is possibly TRBD1 (6 bases). The CDR3 has 15 residues. CDR1 MGHRA and CDR2 YSYEKL come from the germline V gene. With 1 base removed from V and 4 bases from J, the gap between germline ends came to 13 bases. The CDR3 sequence is CASSQGPGQSYGYTF. The CDR3 bases are TGCGCCAGCAGCCAAGGTCCCGGACAGAGCTATGGCTACACCTTC.

The CDR3 nucleotides read TGTGCCAGCAGTCCTTCCGGACACAACTATGGCTACACCTTC. Protein product: CASSPSGHNYGYTF. V is TRBV27 and J is TRBJ1-2, with a weak D call TRBD1 (5 bases). Germline values: CDR1 MNHEY, CDR2 SMNVEV (reference sequence). Trimming removed 5 bases from V and 2 bases from J, with 12 bases in between. The CDR3 runs to 14 residues.

The CDR3 loop is CSAKTPVANYEQYF. The CDR3 DNA follows: TGCAGTGCTAAGACCCCGGTAGCTAACTACGAGCAGTACTTC. The chain joins TRBV20-1 to TRBJ2-7; D uncertain. The CDR3 covers 14 residues. Deletions cut 4 bases from V and 3 bases from J, with 16 bases between. Germline loops: CDR1 DFQATT, CDR2 SNEGSKA (reference sequence).

This sequence joins TRBV7-8 and TRBJ1-4; D perhaps matches TRBD1 (6 bases). Trimming took off 9 bases at V and 8 bases at J, with 19 bases between the two ends. Germline CDR1 and CDR2: SGHVS and FQNEAQ. This CDR3 contains 14 residues. This CDR3 reads CASRAKGGYEKLFF. DNA for the CDR3: TGTGCCAGTAGGGCGAAAGGGGGTTACGAAAAACTGTTTTTT.

This clonotype showed up just once. V usage is TRBV20-1 and J usage is TRBJ1-2; no firm D call. This CDR3 is 10 amino acids long. Germline lookup yields CDR1 DFQATT and CDR2 SNEGSKA (reference sequence). Trimming shortened V by 6 bases and J by 5 bases, and 7 bases separated the two germline ends. The CDR3: CSATTYGYTF. The CDR3 region has the DNA TGCAGTGCCACGACGTATGGCTACACCTTC.

The chain is built from TRBV5-1 and TRBJ2-7, with 12 bases that match TRBD2. The V segment lost 4 bases and the J segment 6 bases; nucleotides outside the gene matches: 14. From germline, CDR1 is SGHRS and CDR2 YFSETQ. The length of the CDR3 is 17 residues. The CDR3 DNA reads TGCGCCAGCAGCACCCGGACTAGCGGGGTTCTACGGGGCGAGCAGTACTTC. Protein product: CASSTRTSGVLRGEQYF.

The genes are TRBV29-1 and TRBJ2-7; 9 bases are a match to TRBD1. The trim removed 7 bases at V and 7 bases at J, leaving 17 bases unmatched. Germline CDR1 reads SQVTM; CDR2 reads ANQGSEA. The CDR3 covers 15 residues. The CDR3 protein is CSGSRTGDAYNEQYF. CDR3 DNA sequence: TGCAGCGGATCAAGGACAGGGGACGCGTACAATGAGCAGTACTTC.

V is TRBV6-5 and J is TRBJ1-6; D gene uncertain. The CDR3 is made up of 16 amino acids. V was clipped by 0 bases and J by 5 bases, with 11 bases between them. The germline CDR1 and CDR2 sequences are MNHEY and SVGAGI. CDR3 sequence reads: CASSYSPAANNSPLHF. CDR3 DNA: TGTGCCAGCAGTTACTCTCCGGCAGCCAATAATTCACCCCTCCACTTT.

The chain is built from TRBV28 and TRBJ2-1, with 8 bases identical to TRBD2. The CDR3 is 14 amino acids. The V segment lost 5 bases and the J segment 6 bases; nucleotides outside the gene matches: 6. Germline values: CDR1 MDHEN, CDR2 SYDVKM. The DNA for the CDR3 is TGTGCCAGCAGTCAGCGGGGGTTCGGCAATGAGCAGTTCTTC. This gives the protein CASSQRGFGNEQFF.

The chain couples TRBV7-2 to TRBJ2-5, with TRBD2 matching 11 bases. The CDR3 consists of 16 residues. The germline V gene encodes CDR1 SGHTA and CDR2 FQGNSA. After removal of 5 bases from V and 4 bases from J, the junction contained 9 bases not matched to a gene. CDR3 protein: CASSQQTSGVGETQYF. As DNA, the CDR3 is TGTGCCAGCAGCCAACAGACTAGCGGGGTTGGAGAGACCCAGTACTTC.

This chain uses TRBV9 with TRBJ2-7, with 7 bases fitting TRBD1. The junction had 8 bases not matched to a gene; V was cut back by 2 bases and J by 3 bases. This CDR3 region has 15 residues. In germline, CDR1 is SGDLS, CDR2 YYNGEE. CDR3 loop: CASSVSGQPFYEQYF. The CDR3 bases are TGTGCCAGCAGCGTGTCGGGACAGCCCTTCTACGAGCAGTACTTC. The variable domain in full, with the rest retrieved from reference TRBV9 and TRBJ2-7, is DSGVTQTPKHLITATGQRVTLRCSPRSGDLSVYWYQQSLDQGLQFLIQYYNGEERAKGNILERFSAQQFPDLHSELNLSSLELGDSALYFCASSVSGQPFYEQYFGPGTRLTVT.

This chain joins TRBV20-1 and TRBJ2-1; the D gene could be TRBD1 or TRBD2 (6 bases each). Trimming took off 1 base at V and 4 bases at J, with 14 bases between the two ends. CDR3 length: 15 amino acids. The germline V gene has CDR1 DFQATT and CDR2 SNEGSKA (reference sequence). CDR3 sequence: CSARGGGGGYNEQFF. CDR3 coding DNA: TGCAGTGCTAGAGGGGGAGGAGGGGGGTACAATGAGCAGTTCTTC.

This clonotype was seen more than once but under ten times. The chain has TRBV7-8 and TRBJ1-2; no clear D. With 2 bases removed from V and 1 base from J, the gap between germline ends came to 14 bases. Germline-derived CDR1 and CDR2 are SGHVS and FQNEAQ. This CDR3 is built from 16 residues. The CDR3 sequence: CASSLTRRGGNYGYTF. DNA of the CDR3: TGTGCCAGCAGCTTAACTCGGCGGGGTGGTAACTATGGCTACACCTTC.